What follows are 7 T cell receptor beta chains derived from one specimen sequenced in a study of T cells after yellow fever vaccination. One entry per CDR3 protein results from TCRdb running MiXCR on the 5' RACE reads. Of about 180,000 distinct CDR3 sequences in the sample, approximately 6.2% were seen once. This sample comprised CD4+ T cells sorted from PBMCs, obtained on the day of the first yellow fever vaccination. The receptors come from a man aged 18 to 29 who received the YFV17D yellow fever vaccine.

At least ten counts were recorded for this clonotype. The chain uses TRBV5-1 and TRBJ2-5, with 8 bases lining up with TRBD1. The trim removed 4 bases at V and 3 bases at J, leaving 2 bases unmatched. CDR1 and CDR2 from the germline V gene are SGHRS and YFSETQ. The CDR3 has 13 amino acids. CDR3 nucleotides: TGCGCCAGCAGCACGACAGGGGAAGAGACCCAGTACTTC. Translation gives CASSTTGEETQYF.

V gene TRBV9 combines with J gene TRBJ2-7; D is perhaps TRBD2 (5 bases). V gave up 0 bases and J gave up 0 bases, with 22 bases separating them. This CDR3 has 19 amino acids. Germline CDR1 and CDR2: SGDLS and YYNGEE. Here the CDR3 reads CASSVEGWVGGYNSYEQYF. In DNA, the CDR3 is TGTGCCAGCAGCGTAGAGGGTTGGGTAGGAGGATACAACTCCTACGAGCAGTACTTC.

This clonotype was picked up a small number of times. The genes are TRBV12-3 or TRBV12-4 and TRBJ2-3, with TRBD1 as a possible D gene (5 bases). The CDR3 consists of 12 residues. Trimming removed 6 bases from V and 8 bases from J, with 12 bases in between. The DNA of the CDR3 is TGTGCCAGCAGACCCGACAGTAGTACGCAGTATTTT. Translating it yields CASRPDSSTQYF.

The V call is TRBV7-2, the J call TRBJ2-5, with 10 positions matching TRBD2. Per the germline V gene, CDR1 is SGHTA and CDR2 is FQGNSA. Germline trimming cut 2 bases from V and 5 bases from J; bases unmatched to any gene: 8. The CDR3 totals 16 residues. CDR3 protein: CASSLSGGGSWETQYF. The CDR3 DNA follows: TGTGCCAGCAGCTTAAGCGGGGGGGGGTCGTGGGAGACCCAGTACTTC. The variable domain in full, with the rest retrieved from reference TRBV7-2 and TRBJ2-5, is GAGVSQSPSNKVTEKGKDVELRCDPISGHTALYWYRQSLGQGLEFLIYFQGNSAPDKSGLPSDRFSAERTGGSVSTLTIQRTQQEDSAVYLCASSLSGGGSWETQYFGPGTRLLVL.

This clonotype was seen a handful of times. This chain connects TRBV7-6 to TRBJ1-5; D might be TRBD1 (5 bases). Germline V CDR1 and CDR2: SGHVS, FNYEAQ. The V end lost 5 bases, the J end lost 4 bases, and 21 bases lay between the germline ends. The CDR3 has 17 amino acids. The CDR3 protein is CASSPLGWGVENQPQHF. In DNA, the CDR3 is TGTGCCAGCAGCCCGCTGGGGTGGGGCGTTGAGAATCAGCCCCAGCATTTT.

This clonotype was seen many times. V usage is TRBV5-1 and J usage is TRBJ1-4; D perhaps matches TRBD1 (6 bases). The germline CDR1 and CDR2 sequences are SGHRS and YFSETQ. The CDR3 has 16 amino acids. Between the trimmed V and J ends, which lost 2 bases and 8 bases, there was a span of 19 bases. This CDR3 reads CASSLGDRLGVEKLFF. The CDR3 DNA follows: TGCGCCAGCAGCTTAGGCGACAGGCTTGGGGTGGAAAAACTGTTTTTT.

This CDR3 reads CASSSNPGVPEAFF. The CDR3, as DNA: TGCGCCAGCAGCTCTAATCCAGGGGTTCCTGAAGCTTTCTTT. V gene TRBV5-1 combines with J gene TRBJ1-1, with TRBD1 as a possible D gene (6 bases). Germline loops: CDR1 SGHRS, CDR2 YFSETQ. CDR3 size: 14 residues. V lost 3 bases to trimming and J lost 6 bases, with 15 bases between them.